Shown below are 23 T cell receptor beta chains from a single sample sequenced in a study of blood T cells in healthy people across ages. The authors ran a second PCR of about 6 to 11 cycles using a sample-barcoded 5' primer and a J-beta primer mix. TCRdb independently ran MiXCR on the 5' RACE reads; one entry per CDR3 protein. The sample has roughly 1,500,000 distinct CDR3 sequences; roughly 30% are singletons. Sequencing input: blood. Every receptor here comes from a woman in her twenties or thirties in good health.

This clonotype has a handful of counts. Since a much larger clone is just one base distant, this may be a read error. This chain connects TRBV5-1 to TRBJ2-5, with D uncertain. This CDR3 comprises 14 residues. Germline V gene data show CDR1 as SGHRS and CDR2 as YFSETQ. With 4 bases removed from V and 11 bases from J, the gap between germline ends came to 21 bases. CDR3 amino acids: CASSLGQTYNEQYF. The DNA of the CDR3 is TGCGCCAGCAGCCTTGGGCAGACTTACAATGAGCAGTACTTC. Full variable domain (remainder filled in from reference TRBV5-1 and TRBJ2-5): KAGVTQTPRYLIKTRGQQVTLSCSPISGHRSVSWYQQTPGQGLQFLFEYFSETQRNKGNFPGRFSGRQFSNSRSEMNVSTLELGDSALYLCASSLGQTYNEQYFGPGTRLLVL.

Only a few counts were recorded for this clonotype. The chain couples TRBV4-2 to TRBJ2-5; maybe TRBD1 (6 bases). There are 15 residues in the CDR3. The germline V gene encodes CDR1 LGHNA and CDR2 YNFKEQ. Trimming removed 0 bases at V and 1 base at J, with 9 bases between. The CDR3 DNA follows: TGTGCCAGCAGCCAAGAGGACAGCCCCCAAGAGACCCAGTACTTC. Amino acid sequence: CASSQEDSPQETQYF.

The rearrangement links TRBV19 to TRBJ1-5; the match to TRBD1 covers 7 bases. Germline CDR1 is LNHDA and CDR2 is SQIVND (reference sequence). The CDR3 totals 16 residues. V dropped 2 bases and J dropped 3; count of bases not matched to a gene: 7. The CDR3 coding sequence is TGTGCCAGTAGTATAACCCGGACAGGCTACAATCAGCCCCAGCATTTT. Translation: CASSITRTGYNQPQHF.

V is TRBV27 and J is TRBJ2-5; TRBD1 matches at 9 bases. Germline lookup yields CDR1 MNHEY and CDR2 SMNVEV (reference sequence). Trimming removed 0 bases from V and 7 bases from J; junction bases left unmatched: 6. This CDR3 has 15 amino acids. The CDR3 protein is CASSLSDRGLGTQYF. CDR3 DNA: TGTGCCAGCAGTTTATCCGACAGGGGGTTGGGGACCCAGTACTTC.

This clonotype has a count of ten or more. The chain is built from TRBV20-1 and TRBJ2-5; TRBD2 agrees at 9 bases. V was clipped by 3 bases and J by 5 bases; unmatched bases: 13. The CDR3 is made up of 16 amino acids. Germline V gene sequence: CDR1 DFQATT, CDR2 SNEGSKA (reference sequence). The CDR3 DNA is TGCAGTGCTAGTAGACTAGCGGACCCCACTAAGGAGACCCAGTACTTC. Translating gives CSASRLADPTKETQYF.

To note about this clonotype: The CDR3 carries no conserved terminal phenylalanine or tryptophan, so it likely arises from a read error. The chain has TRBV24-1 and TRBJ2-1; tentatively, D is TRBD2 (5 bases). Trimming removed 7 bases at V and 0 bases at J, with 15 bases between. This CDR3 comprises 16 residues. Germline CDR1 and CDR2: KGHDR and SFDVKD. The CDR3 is CATRRTGFDSYNEQFS. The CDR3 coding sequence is TGTGCCACCAGACGGACGGGGTTCGACTCCTACAATGAGCAGTTCTCC.

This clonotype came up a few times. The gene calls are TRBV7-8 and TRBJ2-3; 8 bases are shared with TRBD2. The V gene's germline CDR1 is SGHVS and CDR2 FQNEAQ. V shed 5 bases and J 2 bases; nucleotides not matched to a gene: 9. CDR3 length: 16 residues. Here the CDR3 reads CASSPLTSGNTDTQYF. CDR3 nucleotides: TGTGCCAGCAGCCCATTAACTAGCGGTAACACAGATACGCAGTATTTT.

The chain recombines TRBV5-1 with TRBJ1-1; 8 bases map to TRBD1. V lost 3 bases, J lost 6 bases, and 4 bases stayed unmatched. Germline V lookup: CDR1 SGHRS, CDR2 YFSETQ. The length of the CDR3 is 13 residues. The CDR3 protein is CASSYRTGSEAFF. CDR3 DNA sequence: TGCGCCAGCAGCTACCGGACAGGGTCTGAAGCTTTCTTT.

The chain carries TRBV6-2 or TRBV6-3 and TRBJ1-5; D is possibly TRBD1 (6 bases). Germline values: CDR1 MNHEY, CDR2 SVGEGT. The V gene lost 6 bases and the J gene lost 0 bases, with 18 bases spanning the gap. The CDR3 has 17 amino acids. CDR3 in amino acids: CASRSTGPRYSNQPQHF. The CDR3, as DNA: TGTGCCAGCAGGAGTACAGGGCCCCGGTATAGCAATCAGCCCCAGCATTTT.

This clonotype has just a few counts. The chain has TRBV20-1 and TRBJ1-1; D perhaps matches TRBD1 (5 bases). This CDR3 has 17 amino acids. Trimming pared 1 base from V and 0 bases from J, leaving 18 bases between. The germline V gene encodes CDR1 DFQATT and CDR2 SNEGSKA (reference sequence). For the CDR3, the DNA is TGCAGTGCTAGAGTTGGGACCGCGATGCACATGAACACTGAAGCTTTCTTT. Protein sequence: CSARVGTAMHMNTEAFF.

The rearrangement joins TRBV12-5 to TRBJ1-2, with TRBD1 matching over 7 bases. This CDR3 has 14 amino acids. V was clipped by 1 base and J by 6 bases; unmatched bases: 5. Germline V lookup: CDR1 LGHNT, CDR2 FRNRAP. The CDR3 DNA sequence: TGTGCTAGTGGTTTGGGGGTAGGGGGCGATGGCTACACCTTC. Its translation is CASGLGVGGDGYTF.

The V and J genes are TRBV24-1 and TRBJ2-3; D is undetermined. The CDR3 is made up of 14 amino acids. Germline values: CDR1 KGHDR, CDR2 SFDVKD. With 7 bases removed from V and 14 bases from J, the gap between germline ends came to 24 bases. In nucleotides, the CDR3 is TGTGCCACCAGAGATGGTGCAATTTATTCGGCTCTGTATTTT. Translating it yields CATRDGAIYSALYF.

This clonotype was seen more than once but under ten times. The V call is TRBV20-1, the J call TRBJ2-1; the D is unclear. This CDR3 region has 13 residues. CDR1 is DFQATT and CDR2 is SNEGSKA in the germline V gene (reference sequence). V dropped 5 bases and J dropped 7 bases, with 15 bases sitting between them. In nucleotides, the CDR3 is TGCAGTGCTCTAGGCTGGGATTCTAATGAGCAGTTCTTC. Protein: CSALGWDSNEQFF.

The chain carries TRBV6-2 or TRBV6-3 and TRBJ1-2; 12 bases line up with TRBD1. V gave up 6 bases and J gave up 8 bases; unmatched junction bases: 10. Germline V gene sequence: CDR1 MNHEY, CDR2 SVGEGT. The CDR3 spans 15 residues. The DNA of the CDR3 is TGTGCCAGCAGCCCGGGACAGGGGGCGCCTGAGGGCTACACCTTC. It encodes CASSPGQGAPEGYTF.

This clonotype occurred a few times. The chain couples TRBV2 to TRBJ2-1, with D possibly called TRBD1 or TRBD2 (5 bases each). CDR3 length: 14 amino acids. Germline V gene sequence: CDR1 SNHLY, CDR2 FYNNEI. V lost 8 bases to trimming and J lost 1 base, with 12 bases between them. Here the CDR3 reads CASGGRSSYNEQFF. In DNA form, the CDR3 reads TGTGCCAGCGGGGGACGGAGTTCCTACAATGAGCAGTTCTTC.

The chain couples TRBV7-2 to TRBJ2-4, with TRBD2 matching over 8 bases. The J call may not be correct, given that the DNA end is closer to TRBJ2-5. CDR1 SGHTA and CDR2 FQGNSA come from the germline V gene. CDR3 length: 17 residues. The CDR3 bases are TGTGCCAGCAGCCCCGTTGGGCTAGCGGAGCGGGGGGAGACCCAGTACTTC. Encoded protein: CASSPVGLAERGETQYF.

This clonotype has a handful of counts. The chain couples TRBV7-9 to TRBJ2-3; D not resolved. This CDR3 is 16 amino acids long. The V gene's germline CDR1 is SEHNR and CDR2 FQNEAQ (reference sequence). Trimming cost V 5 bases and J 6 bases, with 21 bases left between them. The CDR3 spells CASSPDPAVGWDTQYF. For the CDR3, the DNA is TGTGCCAGCAGCCCGGATCCGGCGGTGGGATGGGATACGCAGTATTTT. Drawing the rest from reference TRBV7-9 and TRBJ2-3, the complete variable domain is DTGVSQNPRHKITKRGQNVTFRCDPISEHNRLYWYRQTLGQGPEFLTYFQNEAQLEKSRLLSDRFSAERPKGSFSTLEIQRTEQGDSAMYLCASSPDPAVGWDTQYFGPGTRLTVL.

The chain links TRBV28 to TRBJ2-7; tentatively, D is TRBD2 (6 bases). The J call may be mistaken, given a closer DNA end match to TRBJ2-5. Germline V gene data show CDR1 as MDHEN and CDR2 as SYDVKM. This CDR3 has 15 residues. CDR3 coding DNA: TGTGCCAGCAGTTTATGGATGGAGGGGAGGGAGACCCAGTACTTC. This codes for CASSLWMEGRETQYF.

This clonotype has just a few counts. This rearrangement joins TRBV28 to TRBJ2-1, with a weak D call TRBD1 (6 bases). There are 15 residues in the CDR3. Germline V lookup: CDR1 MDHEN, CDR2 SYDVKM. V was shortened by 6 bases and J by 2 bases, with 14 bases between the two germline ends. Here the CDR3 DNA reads TGTGCCAGCAGCCCAGGGGTTTTAACCTACAATGAGCAGTTCTTC. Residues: CASSPGVLTYNEQFF.

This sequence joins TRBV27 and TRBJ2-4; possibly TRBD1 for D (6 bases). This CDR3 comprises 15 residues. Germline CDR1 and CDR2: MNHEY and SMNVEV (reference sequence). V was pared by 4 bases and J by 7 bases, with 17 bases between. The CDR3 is CASSSPGTTGNIQYF. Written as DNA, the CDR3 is TGTGCCAGCAGTTCCCCCGGGACAACCGGGAACATTCAGTACTTC.

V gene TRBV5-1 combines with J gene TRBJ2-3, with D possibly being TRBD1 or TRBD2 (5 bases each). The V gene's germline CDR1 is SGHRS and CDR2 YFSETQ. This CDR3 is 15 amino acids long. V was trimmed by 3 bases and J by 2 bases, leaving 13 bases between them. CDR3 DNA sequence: TGCGCCAGCAGCTCGGGTGAGGGGTACACAGATACGCAGTATTTT. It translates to CASSSGEGYTDTQYF. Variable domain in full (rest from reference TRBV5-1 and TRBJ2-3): KAGVTQTPRYLIKTRGQQVTLSCSPISGHRSVSWYQQTPGQGLQFLFEYFSETQRNKGNFPGRFSGRQFSNSRSEMNVSTLELGDSALYLCASSSGEGYTDTQYFGPGTRLTVL.

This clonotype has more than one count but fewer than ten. As DNA, the CDR3 is TGTGCCAGCAGTTGGCTATCCGGCGAGCAGTACTTC. Its protein is CASSWLSGEQYF. V is TRBV25-1 and J is TRBJ2-7; D gene ambiguous. The CDR3 contains 12 residues. The V gene lost 5 bases and the J gene lost 6 bases, with 11 bases spanning the gap. In germline, CDR1 is MGHDK, CDR2 SYGVNS.

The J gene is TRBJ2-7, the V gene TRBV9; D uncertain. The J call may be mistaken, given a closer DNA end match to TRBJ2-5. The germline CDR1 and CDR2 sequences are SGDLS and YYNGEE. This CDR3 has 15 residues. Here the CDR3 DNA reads TGTGCCAGCAGCGTACGACCCGAAGGGTCGGAGACCCAGTACTTC. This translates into CASSVRPEGSETQYF.